This T cell receptor beta chain stems from a study of spatial heterogeneity in lung cancer. This clonotype was observed at least ten times. A library made for alpha chains picked up this beta chain off target, so its size means little. Unique molecular identifiers tagged every individual TCR cDNA molecule. TCRdb passed the 5' RACE reads through MiXCR, listing each CDR3 protein once. The table has 16,000 or so distinct CDR3 sequences, just over 3.5% seen once; the top ten hold 9.8%. Time point here: sample taken at primary tumor resection. Trimming stripped 3 bases from V and 2 bases from J, with 20 bases between. Germline V gene lookup returns CDR1 SEHNR and CDR2 FQNEAQ (reference sequence). CDR3 length equals 17 residues.

This TCR came from a male donor with early-stage non-small cell lung cancer. The source was normal lung tissue next to the tumor, collected at surgery. The chain employs TRBV7-9 and TRBJ2-7; D may be TRBD1 (6 bases). The CDR3 nucleotides read TGTGCCAGCAGCTTCGGGACCGGCGTAGGGGGAACCTACGAGCAGTACTTC. Translating it yields CASSFGTGVGGTYEQYF.